Many counts were recorded for the clone carrying this T cell receptor (beta chain). The data were taken from a study of neurological immune-mediated disorders. 5'RACE with 10-nucleotide random UMIs produced the cDNA. TCRdb used MiXCR to reprocess the 5' RACE reads, holding one entry per CDR3 protein. The sample holds some 47,000 distinct CDR3 sequences; nearly 6.5% are singletons and the top ten take 0.57%. The sorted libraries started from about 950,000 CD4+ or CD8+ T cells. The origin of this receptor is a middle-aged woman in good health. What was sequenced was CD4+ T cells from blood.

The CDR3 coding sequence is TGCGCCAGCAGCTTGGGACAGGCGACGGCAGATACGCAGTATTTT. Protein: CASSLGQATADTQYF. V is TRBV5-1 and J is TRBJ2-3; possibly TRBD1 for D (6 bases). Germline assignment: CDR1 SGHRS and CDR2 YFSETQ. The CDR3 runs 15 residues. Trimming pared 0 bases from V and 4 bases from J, leaving 12 bases between.